This entry lists 27 T cell receptor beta chains sequenced from one sample in a study of Ad26.COV2.S vaccination and SARS-CoV-2 variants. Treatment of the sample: roughly 18 received Ad26.COV2.S at low or high dose, single or two shots; several received placebo; per-sample allocation not given. Sampling was done on day 63 after the first vaccine or placebo injection. TCRdb's table, derived via immunoSEQ multiplex PCR, lists solely in-frame clones and lacks some. The sample has 300,000 to 400,000 clones, roughly nine tenths seen once. This specimen was peripheral blood, taken in a trial of Ad26.COV2.S vaccine versus placebo. These receptors originate from a person aged 18-65 years who received the Ad26.COV2.S COVID-19 vaccine or a placebo.

This chain links TRBV25-1 with TRBJ1-1; weak D call: TRBD1 (5 bases). Between the trimmed V and J ends, which lost 5 bases and 7 bases, there was a span of 11 bases. Germline lookup yields CDR1 MGHDK and CDR2 SYGVNS. This CDR3 has 12 residues. The CDR3 sequence: CASSSQGGEAFF. CDR3 bases: TGTGCCAGCAGTTCCCAGGGAGGTGAAGCTTTCTTT.

The J gene is TRBJ2-2, the V gene TRBV10-1; TRBD2 aligns across 11 bases. V lost 8 bases and J lost 4; bases outside the gene matches: 6. This CDR3 has 15 amino acids. Germline V lookup: CDR1 WNHNN, CDR2 SYGVQD (reference sequence). For the CDR3, the DNA is TGCGCCAGCGTAGCGGGAGGGTTTGGCACCGGGGAGCTGTTTTTT. Protein product: CASVAGGFGTGELFF.

This chain joins TRBV27 and TRBJ1-1; D is uncertain. V lost 4 bases to trimming and J lost 2 bases, with 8 bases between them. Germline V gene data show CDR1 as MNHEY and CDR2 as SMNVEV (reference sequence). This CDR3 is built from 13 residues. CDR3 sequence reads: CASSYRFNTEAFF. CDR3 coding DNA: TGTGCCAGCAGTTACCGTTTTAACACTGAAGCTTTCTTT.

This clone was seen just once. The chain has TRBV6-4 and TRBJ1-1; 8 nucleotides agree with TRBD1. The V gene's germline CDR1 is MRHNA and CDR2 SNTAGT. After removal of 4 bases from V and 8 bases from J, the junction contained 3 bases not matched to a gene. The CDR3 covers 12 residues. CDR3 loop: CASSAPGGEAFF. The CDR3 DNA reads TGTGCCAGCAGTGCCCCAGGGGGCGAAGCTTTCTTT.

The chain combines TRBV5-1 with TRBJ1-1; 7 bases are shared with TRBD1. Losses at the gene ends were 4 bases for V and 6 bases for J; bases not matched to a gene: 9. The CDR3 extends over 14 amino acids. CDR1 is SGHRS and CDR2 is YFSETQ in the germline V gene. CDR3 bases: TGCGCCAGCAGCCTGGGATACGGGACAGCTGAAGCTTTCTTT. Translation: CASSLGYGTAEAFF.

A word on this clone: The sample holds other DNA sequences that translate to the same CDR3. V gene TRBV7-2 combines with J gene TRBJ1-6; D gene unclear. The CDR3 runs to 11 residues. Trimming removed 1 base at V and 9 bases at J, with 1 base between. Germline CDR1 reads SGHTA; CDR2 reads FQGNSA. The chain's CDR3 is CASSLGSPLHF. For the CDR3, the DNA is TGTGCCAGCAGCTTAGGTTCACCCCTCCACTTT.

The chain recombines TRBV11-3 with TRBJ2-5; maybe TRBD2 (5 bases). The CDR3 has 13 residues. Trimming left V 8 bases short and J 2 bases short, with 12 bases between. The germline CDR1 and CDR2 sequences are SGHNT and YENEEA. CDR3 bases: TGTGCCAGCCCACGGGAAGGTCAAGAGACCCAGTACTTC. This translates into CASPREGQETQYF.

The J gene is TRBJ2-1, the V gene TRBV11-3; D not certain. Germline V gives CDR1 SGHNT, CDR2 YENEEA. Trimming stripped 6 bases from V and 8 bases from J, with 11 bases between. CDR3 size: 12 residues. CDR3 in amino acids: CASSVGPDEQFF. The CDR3, as DNA: TGTGCCAGCAGTGTAGGGCCCGATGAGCAGTTCTTC.

The CDR3: CASSYAQGARSPLHF. In DNA form, the CDR3 reads TGTGCCAGCAGTTACGCACAGGGGGCAAGATCACCCCTCCACTTT. The chain combines TRBV6-2 or TRBV6-3 with TRBJ1-6, with 9 bases fitting TRBD1. The CDR3 is made up of 15 amino acids. J gave up 10 bases and V 2 bases, and 6 bases lay outside the gene matches. Germline CDR1 is MNHEY and CDR2 is SVGEGT.

The gene calls are TRBV3-1 (or the pseudogene TRBV3-2) and TRBJ2-7; D call uncertain. Germline CDR1 is LGHDT and CDR2 is YNNKEL (reference sequence). The CDR3 sequence is 11 residues long. With 4 bases removed from V and 6 bases from J, the gap between germline ends came to 7 bases. CDR3 sequence (DNA): TGTGCCAGCAGCCTAGTAAGCGAGCAGTACTTC. This encodes CASSLVSEQYF.

The V call is TRBV15, the J call TRBJ2-3, with 11 positions matching TRBD2. This CDR3 region has 16 residues. V shed 3 bases and J 2 bases; nucleotides not matched to a gene: 4. Germline loops: CDR1 LNHNV, CDR2 YYDKDF (reference sequence). CDR3 region: CATSSGTSGTTDTQYF. As DNA, the CDR3 is TGTGCCACCAGCAGTGGGACTAGCGGCACCACAGATACGCAGTATTTT.

The rearrangement joins TRBV19 to TRBJ1-1, with D possibly being TRBD1 (5 bases). Germline CDR1 is LNHDA and CDR2 is SQIVND (reference sequence). V was cut by 8 bases and J by 5 bases, with 18 bases left in between. The CDR3 has 14 residues. The CDR3 DNA reads as TGTGCCAGTTTTCCAAGGGGAATGGGAACTGAAGCTTTCTTT. Amino acids: CASFPRGMGTEAFF.

This clone was observed once. The chain has TRBV3-1 (or the pseudogene TRBV3-2) and TRBJ2-3; no definite D call. The germline gives CDR1 LGHDT, CDR2 YNNKEL (reference sequence). The CDR3 runs 12 residues. V dropped 2 bases and J dropped 4 bases, with 4 bases sitting between them. The CDR3 DNA reads TGTGCCAGCAGCCAATGGGCAGATACGCAGTATTTT. This translates into CASSQWADTQYF.

The chain couples TRBV28 to TRBJ1-6, with D perhaps TRBD1 (5 bases). CDR1 is MDHEN and CDR2 is SYDVKM in the germline V gene. V was trimmed by 7 bases and J by 0 bases, leaving 25 bases between them. The CDR3 sequence is 20 residues long. The CDR3 loop reads CASTLPRVGVSSSYNSPLHF. The DNA for the CDR3 is TGTGCCAGCACTCTTCCAAGGGTGGGGGTGTCGAGCTCCTATAATTCACCCCTCCACTTT.

The rearrangement uses TRBV10-3 and TRBJ1-2; D call uncertain. V shed 2 bases and J shed 4 bases, with 14 bases lying between them. Germline V gene data show CDR1 as ENHRY and CDR2 as SYGVKD. CDR3 length: 15 amino acids. The CDR3 DNA reads as TGTGCCATCAGTGAGGGACGGACGCCTAGCTATGGCTACACCTTC. Translating it yields CAISEGRTPSYGYTF.

A few counts support this clone. V usage is TRBV5-1 and J usage is TRBJ2-1; the D is unclear. Germline assignment: CDR1 SGHRS and CDR2 YFSETQ. The ends were cut back, 0 bases at V and 6 bases at J, with 13 bases in the middle. The CDR3 has 15 amino acids. CDR3 in amino acids: CASSLVASPVNEQFF. CDR3 coding DNA: TGCGCCAGCAGCTTGGTCGCGAGTCCCGTCAATGAGCAGTTCTTC.

The chain links TRBV4-3 to TRBJ2-7; D is possibly TRBD1 or TRBD2 (5 bases each). This CDR3 has 17 amino acids. Deletions cut 0 bases from V and 7 bases from J, with 22 bases between. CDR1 is LGHNA and CDR2 is YSLEER in the germline V gene. CDR3 region: CASSQDQRGNLPREQYF. The DNA for the CDR3 is TGCGCCAGCAGCCAAGATCAGAGGGGTAATCTGCCTAGGGAGCAGTACTTC.

This sequence joins TRBV6-2 or TRBV6-3 and TRBJ2-1, with 9 bases identical to TRBD2. Germline V gene data show CDR1 as MNHEY and CDR2 as SVGEGT. The V segment lost 5 bases and the J segment 6 bases; nucleotides outside the gene matches: 14. This CDR3 spans 17 amino acids. The CDR3 nucleotides read TGTGCCAGCAGTCACCCGTTCGGGCGGGAGGGCCCCAATGAGCAGTTCTTC. This translates into CASSHPFGREGPNEQFF.

CDR3 in amino acids: CAWSAGTTGELFF. The DNA of the CDR3 is TGTGCCTGGAGTGCTGGGACCACCGGGGAGCTGTTTTTT. V gene TRBV30 combines with J gene TRBJ2-2, with D perhaps assigned TRBD1 or TRBD2 (5 bases each). The V and J ends lost 1 base and 4 bases respectively, with 7 bases between them. The CDR3 length is 13 residues. Germline lookup yields CDR1 GTSNPN and CDR2 SVGIG (reference sequence).

This clone is a singleton in its sample. The rearrangement joins TRBV7-2 to TRBJ1-1; D gene ambiguous. V lost 1 base to trimming and J lost 0 bases, with 9 bases between them. CDR1 and CDR2 from the germline V gene are SGHTA and FQGNSA. The CDR3 spans 15 residues. The CDR3 DNA is TGTGCCAGCAGCTTAGGCGTCCACATGAACACTGAAGCTTTCTTT. It encodes CASSLGVHMNTEAFF. The variable domain in full, completed from reference TRBV7-2 and TRBJ1-1, reads GAGVSQSPSNKVTEKGKDVELRCDPISGHTALYWYRQSLGQGLEFLIYFQGNSAPDKSGLPSDRFSAERTGGSVSTLTIQRTQQEDSAVYLCASSLGVHMNTEAFFGQGTRLTVV.

This chain joins TRBV30 and TRBJ1-5; 7 bases match TRBD1. Per germline, CDR1 GTSNPN and CDR2 SVGIG (reference sequence). With V trimmed by 5 bases and J by 3 bases, 4 bases remained unmatched. CDR3 size: 13 residues. CDR3 coding DNA: TGTGCCTGGGGACAGGCAAACAATCAGCCCCAGCATTTT. Translating it yields CAWGQANNQPQHF.

The J gene is TRBJ2-2, the V gene TRBV7-2; tentatively, D is TRBD2 (6 bases). This CDR3 comprises 16 residues. Germline CDR1 reads SGHTA; CDR2 reads FQGNSA. V lost 5 bases, J lost 1 base, and 14 bases lay in between. CDR3: CASSPTTRGNTGELFF. The DNA for the CDR3 is TGTGCCAGCAGCCCTACAACGCGGGGGAACACCGGGGAGCTGTTTTTT.

This clone was recorded once. The CDR3 DNA is TGCAGCGTTGAAGAGGGAGGGGGATGGTACCAAGAGACCCAGTACTTC. Amino acid sequence: CSVEEGGGWYQETQYF. The chain couples TRBV29-1 to TRBJ2-5, with D possibly TRBD2 on 7 matching bases. The V end was cut by 0 bases, the J end by 0 bases, with 14 bases between. This CDR3 region has 16 residues. Per germline, CDR1 SQVTM and CDR2 ANQGSEA.

The V call is TRBV15, the J call TRBJ2-1; 7 positions agree with TRBD1. Germline-derived CDR1 and CDR2 are LNHNV and YYDKDF (reference sequence). There are 16 residues in the CDR3. The ends lost 4 bases at V and 7 bases at J; junction bases unmatched: 13. For the CDR3, the DNA is TGTGCCACCAGCACAGACCGACAGGGCTGGTATAATGAGCAGTTCTTC. Its translation is CATSTDRQGWYNEQFF.

The chain couples TRBV28 to TRBJ1-6; the match to TRBD1 covers 12 bases. The length of the CDR3 is 17 residues. Per the germline V gene, CDR1 is MDHEN and CDR2 is SYDVKM. With V trimmed by 8 bases and J by 0 bases, 5 bases remained unmatched. CDR3 region: CASGTGGGLSYNSPLHF. In DNA, the CDR3 is TGTGCCAGCGGGACAGGGGGCGGGCTCTCCTATAATTCACCCCTCCACTTT.

The chain combines TRBV27 with TRBJ2-3; 8 positions agree with TRBD1. This CDR3 comprises 15 residues. CDR1 is MNHEY and CDR2 is SMNVEV in the germline V gene (reference sequence). The V segment lost 6 bases and the J segment 2 bases; nucleotides outside the gene matches: 7. This chain's CDR3 is CASSWTGLDTDTQYF. The CDR3 DNA is TGTGCCAGCAGCTGGACAGGGCTTGACACAGATACGCAGTATTTT.

The J gene is TRBJ1-1, the V gene TRBV3-1 (or the pseudogene TRBV3-2), with TRBD1 as a possible D gene (6 bases). This CDR3 spans 17 amino acids. CDR1 and CDR2 (germline): LGHDT, YNNKEL (reference sequence). V was trimmed by 2 bases and J by 0 bases, leaving 16 bases between them. The CDR3 is CASSQTGQLVLNTEAFF. CDR3 bases: TGTGCCAGCAGCCAAACTGGACAGCTTGTTCTGAACACTGAAGCTTTCTTT.